Described below is a single T cell receptor (beta chain) sequence and its context. This clone was counted between two and nine times. Its binding antigen is unknown. Nothing much larger sits one base from this clone, and base qualities are not available. Enrolling through a virtual design, the prospective study's participants ranged in age from roughly 18 to 100 years and lived across about two dozen United States geographic areas. In the prospective study, cohorts were assigned on the basis of participant-reported clinical history obtained from a screening survey and a study questionnaire. Recovered participants in ImmuneRACE Cohort 3 were defined by two consecutive negative NP/OP PCR tests, clearance by a healthcare professional, or resolution of symptoms. Each participant in the prospective study had whole blood, serum and a nasopharyngeal or oropharyngeal swab collected by mobile phlebotomists. Prospective study participants could optionally give additional blood draws and questionnaires over a roughly 2-month period. Prospective study blood samples were shipped either frozen or at room temperature before DNA extraction.

CDR1 and CDR2 are drawn from the germline V gene (reference sequence): DFQATT, SNEGSKA. The trim is 3 bases for V and 11 bases for J, with a gap of 13 bases between the germline ends. The cysteine opens and the phenylalanine closes a CDR3 of 11 amino acids. The read is trimmed to its CDR3 DNA, 33 bases read in frame from base 1. This entry belongs to a study of blood T cell repertoires in COVID-19 (dated by TCRdb to the early 2020s). A note on the overall study: Samples covering the acute and convalescent phases of COVID-19 were provided by collaborators in the United States, Italy and Spain. The repertoires were released in a freely available public database meant as a resource for research on the immune response to SARS-CoV-2. The material from the prospective study consisted of cDNA or gDNA derived from T cells, B-cell-depleted T cells, or PBMCs. Where available, HLA class I and class II types were obtained from metadata supplied by the sample provider rather than from assay-based typing. Deeply sampled blood TCRbeta repertoires from subjects exposed to, actively infected with, or recovered from COVID-19 were included in the dataset. The samples were drawn from two sources: the first 160 participants of the ongoing ImmuneRACE study, and 1,254 subjects contributed by 6 global collaborators. Sample metadata almost always included a de-identified subject ID, COVID-19 status, age in years and sex.

TCRbeta CDR3 regions were amplified from genomic DNA using the immunoSEQ Assay, a bias-controlled multiplex PCR. In the source study's methods: Nucleated cell counts per sample were estimated from amplification of reference gene primers within the assay. To quantify the absolute abundance of each unique TCRbeta CDR3 rearrangement, sequence reads were collapsed and filtered. For each sample, productive Simpson clonality was calculated by taking the square root of Simpson's diversity index across productive rearrangements. TCRdb provides this immuneACCESS table in a form limited to in-frame rearrangements. Some clones are lacking; in checked studies, under half of them reflect an unresolved V gene, and why the rest are absent is not known. That table furnishes V, J and clone size, whereas the DNA furnished D and trimming. This sample is represented by about 300,000 clones; over 75% of them were singletons. The ten largest clones represent less than 4.5% of the sample.

The paper's findings and limits, for the study overall: The amount of clinical and demographic metadata varied by source and participant and was provided uncurated.

The sequencing sample was made of PBMCs or T cells enriched from blood (not recorded which). The rearranged segments are TRBV20-1 and TRBJ1-1; the best D guess is TRBD1, with 5 bases matching. This TCR was sampled from a man aged 25-45 years who had recovered from COVID-19. The nucleotide sequence is TGCAGTGCTAGTATTGGACATGCCGCTTTCTTT. It codes for CSASIGHAAFF.